This T cell receptor beta chain is drawn from a study of technical replicates of blood from a few donors. In germline, CDR1 is SGHNT, CDR2 YYREEE (reference sequence). CDR3 length: 14 amino acids. Trimming left V 4 bases short and J 0 bases short, with 10 bases between. Clones were sequenced by immunoSEQ multiplex PCR, and TCRdb holds only the in-frame ones, with some missing. The sample includes around 80,000 clones, approximately 90% of them seen just once. The chain links TRBV5-4 to TRBJ1-1; no reliable D call. This TCR was sampled from a human donor in good health. The sequenced sample was T cells isolated from PBMCs. The CDR3 here is CASSGVKMNTEAFF. Here the CDR3 DNA reads TGTGCCAGCAGCGGAGTGAAAATGAACACTGAAGCTTTCTTT.